This TCR beta chain originates from a study of CD8 T cells in ankylosing spondylitis. Germline lookup yields CDR1 LGHDT and CDR2 YNNKEL (reference sequence). The CDR3 runs to 15 residues. V lost 3 bases, J lost 4 bases, and 5 bases stayed unmatched. Each CDR3 protein is one row after TCRdb ran MiXCR on the 5' RACE reads. The sample yields 100,000 to 150,000 distinct CDR3 sequences, approximately 10% seen once. The clonotype comes from a male donor with ankylosing spondylitis or in good health (not recorded which). J is TRBJ2-3 and V is TRBV3-1; TRBD1 matches at 9 bases. Input material: blood, either unsorted or a sorted T cell fraction (not recorded which). The CDR3 reads CASSHLWTGADTQYF. CDR3 nucleotides: TGTGCCAGCAGCCACCTCTGGACAGGGGCAGATACGCAGTATTTT.